Presented here are 26 T cell receptor beta chains from one specimen sequenced in a study of T-cell memory formation after mild COVID-19. TCRdb recomputed calls from the 5' RACE reads with MiXCR, one row per CDR3 protein. This sample has around 250,000 distinct CDR3 sequences, with around 17% found just once. Sequenced sample: PBMCs or a T cell subset sorted from them (not recorded which). The receptors derive from a man between 18 and 35 years old who had mild COVID-19 (a few samples of this study predate the infection). Cell type and time point are not known.

This clonotype occurred a few times. This chain joins TRBV4-3 and TRBJ1-2; a weak D match, TRBD1 (5 bases). V was pared by 0 bases and J by 4 bases, with 12 bases between. CDR3 length equals 15 residues. CDR1 is LGHNA, CDR2 YSLEER, per germline. Written as DNA, the CDR3 is TGCGCCAGCAGCCAAGATTCGGCAGGGAGCTATGGCTACACCTTC. Translated, it gives CASSQDSAGSYGYTF.

The chain couples TRBV29-1 to TRBJ2-3; possibly TRBD2 for D (6 bases). Germline CDR1 is SQVTM and CDR2 is ANQGSEA. With 5 bases removed from V and 6 bases from J, the gap between germline ends came to 12 bases. The CDR3 is made up of 12 amino acids. CDR3 DNA sequence: TGCAGCGTTTCCGGAGGGGTGGATACGCAGTATTTT. Translated: CSVSGGVDTQYF.

The V gene is TRBV4-2, the J gene TRBJ2-1; D assignment may be TRBD1 or TRBD2 (6 bases each). The germline CDR1 and CDR2 sequences are LGHNA and YNFKEQ. V was trimmed by 1 base and J by 4 bases, leaving 20 bases between them. The CDR3 loop spans 18 amino acids. The CDR3 DNA sequence: TGTGCCAGCAGCCAAGCCGACGGACGGGGGCCCCTATACAATGAGCAGTTCTTC. Its translation is CASSQADGRGPLYNEQFF.

The CDR3 protein is CASSNPRGDPTDTQYF. The CDR3 nucleotides read TGTGCCAGCAGTAACCCACGTGGGGACCCCACAGATACGCAGTATTTT. The rearrangement joins TRBV28 to TRBJ2-3; tentatively, D is TRBD1 or TRBD2 (5 bases each). Germline assignment: CDR1 MDHEN and CDR2 SYDVKM. Trimming removed 5 bases from V and 2 bases from J, with 17 bases in between. The CDR3 extends over 16 amino acids.

The V call is TRBV5-1, the J call TRBJ2-3, with TRBD1 as a possible D gene (6 bases). Per the germline V gene, CDR1 is SGHRS and CDR2 is YFSETQ. Trimming pared 3 bases from V and 6 bases from J, leaving 11 bases between. This CDR3 comprises 13 residues. CDR3 nucleotides: TGCGCCAGCAGCTGGACAGTAAGCGATACGCAGTATTTT. Translating it yields CASSWTVSDTQYF.

This clonotype was picked up many times. The chain combines TRBV7-6 with TRBJ2-1; 8 positions match TRBD2. The germline gives CDR1 SGHVS, CDR2 FNYEAQ. V lost 1 base to trimming and J lost 1 base; unmatched junction nucleotides: 3. The CDR3 contains 16 residues. The CDR3 is CASSLERGRSYNEQFF. The DNA for the CDR3 is TGTGCCAGCAGCTTAGAGCGGGGGAGGTCCTACAATGAGCAGTTCTTC.

This clonotype occurred a few times. The genes are TRBV5-1 and TRBJ2-5; maybe TRBD2 (6 bases). The CDR3 consists of 15 residues. V lost 4 bases and J lost 5, with 18 bases in between. The germline CDR1 and CDR2 sequences are SGHRS and YFSETQ. The CDR3 nucleotides are TGCGCCAGCAGCCCAGCTGATTTAGGAGGGGAGACCCAGTACTTC. As protein: CASSPADLGGETQYF. The whole variable domain, filled in from reference TRBV5-1 and TRBJ2-5, reads KAGVTQTPRYLIKTRGQQVTLSCSPISGHRSVSWYQQTPGQGLQFLFEYFSETQRNKGNFPGRFSGRQFSNSRSEMNVSTLELGDSALYLCASSPADLGGETQYFGPGTRLLVL.

The chain couples TRBV27 to TRBJ2-7; 10 nucleotides align to TRBD1. CDR1 is MNHEY and CDR2 is SMNVEV in the germline V gene (reference sequence). The CDR3 runs 13 residues. The V and J ends lost 8 bases and 6 bases, in that order; junction bases with no gene match: 7. CDR3 region: CASYRTGGAEQYF. The CDR3 nucleotides are TGTGCCAGCTATCGGACAGGGGGGGCCGAGCAGTACTTC.

The chain couples TRBV4-1 to TRBJ1-4, with 10 bases aligning to TRBD1. From germline, CDR1 is MGHRA and CDR2 YSYEKL. Unmatched junction bases numbered 5, after V lost 7 bases and J lost 6 bases. This CDR3 has 14 amino acids. CDR3: CASNPGTGDEKLFF. CDR3 nucleotide sequence: TGCGCCAGCAACCCCGGGACAGGGGATGAAAAACTGTTTTTT.

In this sample, this clonotype turned up a few times. This chain links TRBV5-1 with TRBJ2-1; 9 positions match TRBD2. Per germline, CDR1 SGHRS and CDR2 YFSETQ. Unmatched junction bases numbered 2, after V lost 0 bases and J lost 7 bases. The CDR3 covers 14 residues. The DNA of the CDR3 is TGCGCCAGCAGCTTGGAGACTAGCGGAAATGAGCAGTTCTTC. Protein: CASSLETSGNEQFF.

This CDR3 is CASSYLGRAFF. Written as DNA, the CDR3 is TGTGCCAGCAGTTATCTGGGGAGGGCTTTCTTT. V is TRBV6-2 or TRBV6-3 and J is TRBJ1-1; D gene ambiguous. The V gene's germline CDR1 is MNHEY and CDR2 SVGEGT. CDR3 length: 11 amino acids. V lost 3 bases and J 11 bases, leaving 10 bases between the germline ends.

This chain uses TRBV24-1 with TRBJ1-1; no clear D. CDR1 and CDR2 (germline): KGHDR, SFDVKD. The CDR3 totals 13 residues. Deletions cut 4 bases from V and 1 base from J, with 6 bases between. CDR3 residues: CATSEGWNTEAFF. CDR3 in DNA: TGTGCCACCAGTGAGGGGTGGAACACTGAAGCTTTCTTT.

This clonotype was counted between two and nine times. The rearrangement uses TRBV29-1 and TRBJ2-1, with D perhaps TRBD1 or TRBD2 (5 bases each). Germline V gives CDR1 SQVTM, CDR2 ANQGSEA. This CDR3 has 14 amino acids. The ends were cut back, 6 bases at V and 4 bases at J, with 16 bases in the middle. CDR3: CSVYRDLNYNEQFF. In DNA form, the CDR3 reads TGCAGCGTGTACCGGGACCTGAATTACAATGAGCAGTTCTTC.

The V gene is TRBV18, the J gene TRBJ2-3, with 8 bases identical to TRBD2. Germline V gene lookup returns CDR1 KGHSH and CDR2 LQKENI. The CDR3 covers 14 residues. J was trimmed by 3 bases and V by 5 bases; bases with no gene match: 4. The CDR3 nucleotides are TGTGCCAGCTCATCTCTAGCGGGTACAGATACGCAGTATTTT. Its translation is CASSSLAGTDTQYF.

The chain is built from TRBV7-2 and TRBJ2-3; D might be TRBD2 (5 bases). The CDR3 spans 12 residues. Germline V gives CDR1 SGHTA, CDR2 FQGNSA. V shed 2 bases and J shed 7 bases, with 7 bases lying between them. CDR3 in amino acids: CASSLNGNTQYF. Written as DNA, the CDR3 is TGTGCCAGCAGCTTAAACGGGAATACGCAGTATTTT.

The V call is TRBV19, the J call TRBJ1-1; D remains unclear. The CDR3 consists of 14 residues. The germline V gene encodes CDR1 LNHDA and CDR2 SQIVND (reference sequence). Trimming left V 3 bases short and J 4 bases short, with 12 bases between. CDR3 residues: CASSMFGSGTEAFF. DNA for the CDR3: TGTGCCAGTAGTATGTTTGGTAGCGGCACTGAAGCTTTCTTT.

The rearrangement links TRBV20-1 to TRBJ1-4; D unclear. V gave up 3 bases and J gave up 8 bases, with 16 bases separating them. The CDR3 totals 14 residues. Looked up from germline, CDR1 is DFQATT and CDR2 is SNEGSKA (reference sequence). Written as DNA, the CDR3 is TGCAGTGCTAGTTTACCTCCCCAGAGCGAAAAACTGTTTTTT. It codes for CSASLPPQSEKLFF.

The V gene is TRBV12-3 or TRBV12-4, the J gene TRBJ1-1; maybe TRBD1 (5 bases). CDR3 length: 14 amino acids. V dropped 6 bases and J dropped 7 bases, with 18 bases sitting between them. CDR3 residues: CASSLGAGTGEAFF. CDR3 in DNA: TGTGCCAGCAGCCTAGGGGCGGGCACAGGTGAAGCTTTCTTT.

In its sample, this clonotype was seen a few times. This chain joins TRBV7-8 and TRBJ2-7; a weak D match, TRBD1 (6 bases). The CDR3 length is 15 residues. The ends were cut back, 5 bases at V and 2 bases at J, with 16 bases in the middle. Germline V gives CDR1 SGHVS, CDR2 FQNEAQ. The CDR3 DNA is TGTGCCAGCAGCCGAGACGGGCAGGGGCCCTACGAGCAGTACGTC. Translating it yields CASSRDGQGPYEQYV.

The chain links TRBV5-1 to TRBJ1-2; TRBD1 aligns across 12 bases. Trimming at V came to 4 bases and at J to 6 bases, leaving 13 bases not matched to a gene. The V gene's germline CDR1 is SGHRS and CDR2 YFSETQ. The CDR3 contains 17 residues. The CDR3: CASSPNPGQGAGDGYTF. CDR3 coding DNA: TGCGCCAGCAGCCCAAATCCGGGACAGGGGGCCGGAGATGGCTACACCTTC.

The chain is built from TRBV6-2 or TRBV6-3 and TRBJ2-2; no definite D call. From germline, CDR1 is MNHEY and CDR2 SVGEGT. The CDR3 sequence is 13 residues long. V lost 0 bases, J lost 11 bases, and 10 bases lay in between. The CDR3 DNA sequence: TGTGCCAGCAGTTACTCGATCTTCTTTGAGCTGTTTTTT. This gives the protein CASSYSIFFELFF.

This clonotype was recorded a few times. Here the CDR3 DNA reads TGTGCCAGCAGACTCTCAGGGGCTGAAGCTTTCTTT. Amino acids: CASRLSGAEAFF. The rearrangement joins TRBV12-3 or TRBV12-4 to TRBJ1-1; possible D gene TRBD1, 6 bases. CDR3 length: 12 residues. V was trimmed by 6 bases and J by 6 bases, leaving 11 bases between them.

This clonotype showed up just once. The chain uses TRBV13 and TRBJ1-1; D unclear. The V and J ends lost 1 base and 5 bases respectively, with 20 bases between them. Germline CDR1 and CDR2: PRHDT and FYEKMQ (reference sequence). The CDR3 extends over 17 amino acids. CDR3 sequence (DNA): TGTGCCAGCAGCTTAGATTCCGGGCCAAAGGGTCTGACTGAAGCTTTCTTT. It encodes CASSLDSGPKGLTEAFF. Variable domain in full (rest from reference TRBV13 and TRBJ1-1): AAGVIQSPRHLIKEKRETATLKCYPIPRHDTVYWYQQGPGQDPQFLISFYEKMQSDKGSIPDRFSAQQFSDYHSELNMSSLELGDSALYFCASSLDSGPKGLTEAFFGQGTRLTVV.

The chain joins TRBV3-1 to TRBJ1-5; D is possibly TRBD1 (5 bases). The CDR3 totals 13 residues. In germline, CDR1 is LGHDT, CDR2 YNNKEL (reference sequence). V lost 5 bases, J lost 11 bases, and 16 bases lay in between. For the CDR3, the DNA is TGTGCCAGCAGCGTCCGGGACGGCGTTGCCCAGCATTTT. It is translated as CASSVRDGVAQHF.

This clonotype has at least ten counts. V is TRBV5-1 and J is TRBJ2-1; 8 positions match TRBD2. Per the germline V gene, CDR1 is SGHRS and CDR2 is YFSETQ. With V trimmed by 5 bases and J by 2 bases, 12 bases remained unmatched. CDR3 length equals 17 residues. The CDR3 DNA reads as TGCGCCAGCAGTGCGGGGGGTAGGAGCATAACCTACAATGAGCAGTTCTTC. Translation: CASSAGGRSITYNEQFF.

The chain recombines TRBV5-1 with TRBJ2-1, with TRBD2 identical over 7 bases. J gave up 4 bases and V 4 bases, and 5 bases lay outside the gene matches. The CDR3 sequence is 14 residues long. Germline CDR1 and CDR2: SGHRS and YFSETQ. The CDR3 DNA is TGCGCCAGCAGCCCGGACGGGGGGTACAATGAGCAGTTCTTC. It encodes CASSPDGGYNEQFF.